The entry below gives a single T cell receptor (beta chain) sequence along with its context. Its target is not known. This sample is part of a study of siplizumab effects on memory and regulatory T cells. Assay: immunoSEQ multiplex PCR; the TCRdb copy retains only in-frame clones and omits some. The sample has 80,000 to 130,000 clones, 94% seen once; the top ten hold roughly 0.6%. The study, taken as a whole, reports: The suppressive capacity of proliferating Tregs from siplizumab cultures remained unconfirmed. Siplizumab significantly lowered the alloreactive sequences that could be traced to unstimulated CD4+ memory cells. The study found naive T cells seemingly more diverse than memory cells and seemingly major alloresponse contributors. Mapping to unstimulated subsets was achieved for only a minor fraction of alloreactive clones.

V shed 2 bases and J shed 10 bases, with 12 bases lying between them. In germline, CDR1 is MNHEY, CDR2 SMNVEV (reference sequence). The CDR3 loop spans 13 amino acids. V gene TRBV27 combines with J gene TRBJ2-1; D perhaps matches TRBD1 (5 bases). This clonotype was sampled from a human donor in good health. Sequenced input: Tregs sorted from blood. CDR3 residues: CASSLRGLREQFF. CDR3 coding DNA: TGTGCCAGCAGTTTAAGGGGTTTAAGGGAGCAGTTCTTC.